This is a list of T cell receptor beta chains from one sample in a study of blood T cell repertoires in COVID-19. Produced via immunoSEQ multiplex PCR; TCRdb's table is partial and in-frame only. The sample comprises 250,000 or so clones, approximately 90% of which are singletons, and more than 1.5% rests with the top ten. The sequenced sample was PBMCs or T cells enriched from blood (not recorded which). The receptors derive from a man aged 40-49 years who had recovered from COVID-19. Both conserved end residues are part of each CDR3. The order of the fields is CDR3 protein, CDR3 DNA, D gene, clone size, J gene, V gene. D genes are given only for firm matches. Size values are once, few and many counts, or a class for expanded clones, and some rows have none.

CDR3aa: CASRPTGKRAEAFF
CDR3nt: TGTGCCAGCAGGCCAACAGGGAAGAGGGCTGAAGCTTTCTTT
d_gene: .
abundance: .
j_gene: TRBJ1-1
v_gene: TRBV7-9

CDR3aa: CASSESQQAGGYTF
CDR3nt: TGCGCCAGCAGTGAGTCGCAACAGGCCGGGGGCTACACCTTC
d_gene: .
abundance: .
j_gene: TRBJ1-2
v_gene: TRBV10-2

CDR3aa: CASSGGVSGADTQYF
CDR3nt: TGTGCCAGCTCAGGCGGGGTTAGTGGTGCAGATACGCAGTATTTT
d_gene: .
abundance: .
j_gene: TRBJ2-3
v_gene: TRBV18

CDR3aa: CAWSATGTGLQPQHF
CDR3nt: TGTGCCTGGAGTGCGACCGGGACAGGGTTGCAGCCCCAGCATTTT
d_gene: TRBD1
abundance: .
j_gene: TRBJ1-5
v_gene: TRBV30

CDR3aa: CASSEGIQGTNQPQHF
CDR3nt: TGTGCCAGCAGTGAAGGTATACAGGGAACCAATCAGCCCCAGCATTTT
d_gene: .
abundance: .
j_gene: TRBJ1-5
v_gene: TRBV6-1

CDR3aa: CASSKLAGGPPETQYF
CDR3nt: TGTGCCAGCAGCAAACTAGCGGGGGGGCCACCGGAGACCCAGTACTTC
d_gene: .
abundance: .
j_gene: TRBJ2-5
v_gene: TRBV21-1

CDR3aa: CASSPGQARANQPQHF
CDR3nt: TGTGCCAGCAGTCCGGGACAGGCGAGGGCAAATCAGCCCCAGCATTTT
d_gene: TRBD1
abundance: .
j_gene: TRBJ1-5
v_gene: TRBV28

CDR3aa: CASSLGQGEGYEQYF
CDR3nt: TGTGCCAGCTCACTCGGACAGGGTGAAGGATACGAGCAGTACTTC
d_gene: TRBD1
abundance: .
j_gene: TRBJ2-7
v_gene: TRBV18

CDR3aa: CASRLDGNYGYTF
CDR3nt: TGTGCCAGCAGGCTAGACGGAAACTATGGCTACACCTTC
d_gene: .
abundance: .
j_gene: TRBJ1-2
v_gene: TRBV6-5

CDR3aa: CASRLAGGGNEQFF
CDR3nt: TGTGCCAGCAGACTAGCGGGAGGGGGTAATGAGCAGTTCTTC
d_gene: TRBD2
abundance: .
j_gene: TRBJ2-1
v_gene: TRBV28

CDR3aa: CASSRGDRNTGELFF
CDR3nt: TGCGCCAGCAGCCGTGGGGACAGGAACACCGGGGAGCTGTTTTTT
d_gene: TRBD1
abundance: .
j_gene: TRBJ2-2
v_gene: TRBV4-1

CDR3aa: CASSSRGLAGAYEQYF
CDR3nt: TGTGCCAGCAGCTCCCGCGGGCTAGCGGGAGCCTACGAGCAGTACTTC
d_gene: TRBD2
abundance: .
j_gene: TRBJ2-7
v_gene: TRBV9

CDR3aa: CASSPTPQGHGNTIYF
CDR3nt: TGTGCCAGCAGTCCAACGCCTCAGGGGCATGGAAACACCATATATTTT
d_gene: .
abundance: .
j_gene: TRBJ1-3
v_gene: TRBV6-6

CDR3aa: CASSRQGYDGANVLTF
CDR3nt: TGTGCCAGCAGTCGACAGGGGTATGACGGGGCCAACGTCCTGACTTTC
d_gene: TRBD1
abundance: .
j_gene: TRBJ2-6
v_gene: TRBV3-1/TRBV3-2

CDR3aa: CAAGNQPQHF
CDR3nt: TGTGCCGCAGGTAATCAGCCCCAGCATTTT
d_gene: .
abundance: once
j_gene: TRBJ1-5
v_gene: TRBV24-1

CDR3aa: CAISDGRGDEKLFF
CDR3nt: TGTGCCATCAGTGATGGCAGGGGAGATGAAAAACTGTTTTTT
d_gene: .
abundance: .
j_gene: TRBJ1-4
v_gene: TRBV10-3

CDR3aa: CASSEVRGGNQPQHF
CDR3nt: TGTGCCAGCAGTGAAGTCAGGGGAGGCAATCAGCCCCAGCATTTT
d_gene: .
abundance: few
j_gene: TRBJ1-5
v_gene: TRBV2

CDR3aa: CASSLVADSNQPQHF
CDR3nt: TGTGCCAGCAGCTTGGTCGCAGATAGCAATCAGCCCCAGCATTTT
d_gene: .
abundance: once
j_gene: TRBJ1-5
v_gene: TRBV5-6

CDR3aa: CASSSRQGATYEQYF
CDR3nt: TGCGCCAGCAGCTCGAGACAGGGGGCAACCTACGAGCAGTACTTC
d_gene: TRBD1
abundance: once
j_gene: TRBJ2-7
v_gene: TRBV5-1

CDR3aa: CASSYSNRFYGYTF
CDR3nt: TGTGCCAGCAGTTACTCGAACAGGTTCTATGGCTACACCTTC
d_gene: .
abundance: .
j_gene: TRBJ1-2
v_gene: TRBV6-5

CDR3aa: CSADFYNEQFF
CDR3nt: TGCAGCGCCGACTTCTACAATGAGCAGTTCTTC
d_gene: .
abundance: .
j_gene: TRBJ2-1
v_gene: TRBV29-1

CDR3aa: CASSLYGTGNQPQHF
CDR3nt: TGTGCCAGCAGTTTATACGGTACGGGGAATCAGCCCCAGCATTTT
d_gene: .
abundance: .
j_gene: TRBJ1-5
v_gene: TRBV6-2/TRBV6-3

CDR3aa: CASSPYEGDGYTF
CDR3nt: TGTGCCAGCTCACCTTATGAGGGAGACGGCTACACCTTC
d_gene: .
abundance: .
j_gene: TRBJ1-2
v_gene: TRBV18

CDR3aa: CATTLSKGQGVAGYGYTF
CDR3nt: TGTGCCACGACCCTTTCGAAAGGACAGGGCGTGGCGGGCTATGGCTACACCTTC
d_gene: TRBD1
abundance: .
j_gene: TRBJ1-2
v_gene: TRBV28

CDR3aa: CASAWRESYNEQFF
CDR3nt: TGTGCCAGCGCCTGGCGGGAGTCCTACAATGAGCAGTTCTTC
d_gene: TRBD2
abundance: few
j_gene: TRBJ2-1
v_gene: TRBV2

CDR3aa: CASSSQLKNTGELFF
CDR3nt: TGTGCCAGTAGTAGTCAACTCAAGAACACCGGGGAGCTGTTTTTT
d_gene: .
abundance: .
j_gene: TRBJ2-2
v_gene: TRBV19

CDR3aa: CASSVELAGTDTQYF
CDR3nt: TGTGCCAGCAGCGTAGAACTAGCGGGCACAGATACGCAGTATTTT
d_gene: TRBD2
abundance: .
j_gene: TRBJ2-3
v_gene: TRBV9

CDR3aa: CAISGGLDAYNEQFF
CDR3nt: TGTGCCATCAGTGGGGGACTAGACGCCTACAATGAGCAGTTCTTC
d_gene: TRBD2
abundance: .
j_gene: TRBJ2-1
v_gene: TRBV10-3

CDR3aa: CASSLQRRGSSNQPQHF
CDR3nt: TGTGCCAGTAGTCTCCAGAGGCGGGGAAGTAGCAATCAGCCCCAGCATTTT
d_gene: .
abundance: .
j_gene: TRBJ1-5
v_gene: TRBV19

CDR3aa: CASNSGTGRHEQYF
CDR3nt: TGTGCCAGCAATTCCGGGACAGGGAGGCACGAGCAGTACTTC
d_gene: TRBD1
abundance: .
j_gene: TRBJ2-7
v_gene: TRBV2

CDR3aa: CASSSGRLADYEQYF
CDR3nt: TGTGCCAGCAGCTCGGGGAGACTAGCGGACTACGAGCAGTACTTC
d_gene: TRBD2
abundance: .
j_gene: TRBJ2-7
v_gene: TRBV7-8

CDR3aa: CASNRRSPQETQYF
CDR3nt: TGTGCCAGCAACAGGCGATCGCCACAAGAGACCCAGTACTTC
d_gene: .
abundance: .
j_gene: TRBJ2-5
v_gene: TRBV5-8

CDR3aa: CASTYTGAYNEQFF
CDR3nt: TGTGCCAGCACCTACACAGGGGCATACAATGAGCAGTTCTTC
d_gene: TRBD1
abundance: .
j_gene: TRBJ2-1
v_gene: TRBV27

CDR3aa: CASSRGQGATGELFF
CDR3nt: TGCGCCAGCAGCCGTGGACAGGGGGCGACCGGGGAGCTGTTTTTT
d_gene: TRBD1
abundance: .
j_gene: TRBJ2-2
v_gene: TRBV4-1

CDR3aa: CAITGTMNTEAFF
CDR3nt: TGTGCCATCACCGGGACAATGAACACTGAAGCTTTCTTT
d_gene: .
abundance: .
j_gene: TRBJ1-1
v_gene: TRBV10-3

CDR3aa: CASSPRRGGDEQFF
CDR3nt: TGTGCCAGCAGCCCCAGGCGGGGGGGGGATGAGCAGTTCTTC
d_gene: TRBD2
abundance: .
j_gene: TRBJ2-1
v_gene: TRBV6-2/TRBV6-3

CDR3aa: CASSPSGGASTYEQYF
CDR3nt: TGTGCCAGCTCACCTTCAGGGGGCGCATCGACCTACGAGCAGTACTTC
d_gene: TRBD1
abundance: .
j_gene: TRBJ2-7
v_gene: TRBV18

CDR3aa: CASSFGLGGREYF
CDR3nt: TGTGCCAGCAGTTTCGGGCTTGGGGGCAGGGAGTACTTC
d_gene: .
abundance: .
j_gene: TRBJ2-7
v_gene: TRBV12-3/TRBV12-4

CDR3aa: CASSSVPHPYEQYF
CDR3nt: TGTGCCAGCAGTTCAGTTCCACACCCCTACGAGCAGTACTTC
d_gene: .
abundance: few
j_gene: TRBJ2-7
v_gene: TRBV27

CDR3aa: CASSFRTSGNNEQFF
CDR3nt: TGTGCCAGCAGCTTCAGGACTAGCGGTAACAATGAGCAGTTCTTC
d_gene: TRBD2
abundance: .
j_gene: TRBJ2-1
v_gene: TRBV11-2

CDR3aa: CASSQSRQGAGANVLTF
CDR3nt: TGCGCCAGCAGCCAATCGAGGCAGGGGGCTGGGGCCAACGTCCTGACTTTC
d_gene: TRBD1
abundance: .
j_gene: TRBJ2-6
v_gene: TRBV4-3

CDR3aa: CASSYRGENEKLFF
CDR3nt: TGCGCCAGCTCATACAGGGGCGAAAATGAAAAACTGTTTTTT
d_gene: TRBD1
abundance: .
j_gene: TRBJ1-4
v_gene: TRBV5-1

CDR3aa: CASSFSGSGGNQPQHF
CDR3nt: TGTGCCAGCAGCTTTTCGGGGTCAGGAGGAAATCAGCCCCAGCATTTT
d_gene: .
abundance: few
j_gene: TRBJ1-5
v_gene: TRBV7-8

CDR3aa: CASSDIQSGARSYEQYF
CDR3nt: TGCGCCAGCAGCGATATACAATCAGGGGCCAGGTCCTACGAGCAGTACTTC
d_gene: .
abundance: once
j_gene: TRBJ2-7
v_gene: TRBV4-1

CDR3aa: CASSLDSGSYNEQFF
CDR3nt: TGTGCCAGCAGCTTAGACTCCGGGTCCTACAATGAGCAGTTCTTC
d_gene: .
abundance: once
j_gene: TRBJ2-1
v_gene: TRBV7-9

CDR3aa: CATSPDRSHYEQYF
CDR3nt: TGTGCCACCAGCCCGGACAGAAGCCACTACGAGCAGTACTTC
d_gene: .
abundance: .
j_gene: TRBJ2-7
v_gene: TRBV15

CDR3aa: CASSPGLAGVNEQFF
CDR3nt: TGTGCCAGCAGCCCGGGACTAGCGGGGGTTAATGAGCAGTTCTTC
d_gene: TRBD2
abundance: .
j_gene: TRBJ2-1
v_gene: TRBV7-6

CDR3aa: CASSYSDRGRETQYF
CDR3nt: TGTGCCAGCAGTTACTCGGACAGGGGCCGGGAGACCCAGTACTTC
d_gene: TRBD1
abundance: .
j_gene: TRBJ2-5
v_gene: TRBV6-5

CDR3aa: CASSAGAAGQFF
CDR3nt: TGTGCCAGCAGCGCTGGGGCCGCCGGGCAGTTCTTC
d_gene: .
abundance: once
j_gene: TRBJ2-1
v_gene: TRBV25-1

CDR3aa: CASSQDSSNQPQHF
CDR3nt: TGTGCCAGCAGCCAGGACAGTAGCAATCAGCCCCAGCATTTT
d_gene: .
abundance: few
j_gene: TRBJ1-5
v_gene: TRBV7-9

CDR3aa: CASSVLLGGEQYF
CDR3nt: TGTGCCAGCAGCGTATTACTTGGTGGCGAGCAGTACTTC
d_gene: .
abundance: .
j_gene: TRBJ2-7
v_gene: TRBV9

CDR3aa: CSPGRETTDTQYF
CDR3nt: TGCAGCCCCGGTCGGGAGACCACAGATACGCAGTATTTT
d_gene: .
abundance: .
j_gene: TRBJ2-3
v_gene: TRBV29-1

CDR3aa: CAASGTRYEQYF
CDR3nt: TGTGCCGCTAGCGGAACCCGCTACGAGCAGTACTTC
d_gene: TRBD2
abundance: .
j_gene: TRBJ2-7
v_gene: TRBV3-1/TRBV3-2